This entry lists 8 T cell receptor beta chains sequenced from one sample in a study of CD8+CD57+ T cells in acquired aplastic anemia. Genomic DNA templated the TCR beta VDJ and CDR3 profiling. MiXCR, run by TCRdb on the reads, gives a single entry per CDR3 protein. The profile shows some 410,000 distinct CDR3 sequences, approximately 70% of them singletons. The sample taken for sequencing was sorted CD4+, CD8+, or CD8+CD57+ T cells (not recorded which) from PBMCs. The source of these receptors is a human donor in good health, serving as a control.

The chain couples TRBV20-1 to TRBJ2-5, with D possibly matching TRBD1 (5 bases). This CDR3 has 13 amino acids. From germline, CDR1 is DFQATT and CDR2 SNEGSKA (reference sequence). V was pared by 4 bases and J by 5 bases, with 14 bases between. CDR3 nucleotide sequence: TGCAGTGCTAAAGGGGCATACGAGGAGACCCAGTACTTC. Amino acids: CSAKGAYEETQYF.

This clonotype was picked up a small number of times. One end of the junction is discordant with germline, which a read error may explain. J is TRBJ2-7 and V is TRBV12-3 or TRBV12-4; 7 bases fit TRBD1. The CDR3 is 11 amino acids. CDR3: CASSRRPGGNF. CDR3 bases: TGTGCCAGCAGCCGACGGCCAGGGGGAAACTTC.

This clonotype was picked up many times. This chain uses TRBV5-1 with TRBJ1-1; no clear D. This CDR3 is built from 15 residues. V dropped 4 bases and J dropped 1 base, with 14 bases sitting between them. Germline V gene data show CDR1 as SGHRS and CDR2 as YFSETQ. CDR3 residues: CASSLEGQRNTEAFF. Here the CDR3 DNA reads TGCGCCAGCAGCCTGGAGGGTCAAAGGAACACTGAAGCTTTCTTT. Supplemented by reference TRBV5-1 and TRBJ1-1, the full variable domain reads KAGVTQTPRYLIKTRGQQVTLSCSPISGHRSVSWYQQTPGQGLQFLFEYFSETQRNKGNFPGRFSGRQFSNSRSEMNVSTLELGDSALYLCASSLEGQRNTEAFFGQGTRLTVV.

The rearrangement uses TRBV5-1 and TRBJ2-1, with a tentative D call TRBD2 (5 bases). The CDR3 sequence is 15 residues long. V was clipped by 2 bases and J by 5 bases, with 14 bases between them. Germline lookup yields CDR1 SGHRS and CDR2 YFSETQ. This CDR3 is CASSLEGSGNNEQFF. The CDR3, as DNA: TGCGCCAGCAGCTTAGAGGGCTCTGGAAACAATGAGCAGTTCTTC.

The CDR3 is CASSSGQTDTYGYTF. The CDR3 region has the DNA TGTGCCAGCAGCAGCGGACAGACCGATACCTATGGCTACACCTTC. The chain has TRBV11-2 and TRBJ1-2, with D possibly matching TRBD1 (6 bases). With 5 bases removed from V and 4 bases from J, the gap between germline ends came to 17 bases. This CDR3 has 15 residues. Germline CDR1 is SGHAT and CDR2 is FQNNGV.

This clonotype was detected ten times or more. This chain's CDR3 is CASSQGAGQRLTDTQYF. The CDR3 nucleotides read TGCGCCAGCAGCCAAGGTGCGGGACAGCGACTCACAGATACGCAGTATTTT. The rearrangement links TRBV4-3 to TRBJ2-3; the D gene is possibly TRBD1 (7 bases). Trimming took 1 base from V and 2 from J, leaving 16 bases between them. Germline lookup yields CDR1 LGHNA and CDR2 YSLEER. This CDR3 has 17 residues.

This clonotype was counted between two and nine times. This chain joins TRBV6-2 or TRBV6-3 and TRBJ1-1; 7 nucleotides agree with TRBD1. There are 15 residues in the CDR3. The ends lost 5 bases at V and 3 bases at J; junction bases unmatched: 9. Germline V gene data show CDR1 as MNHEY and CDR2 as SVGEGT. CDR3 in amino acids: CASSHPQGSDTEAFF. CDR3 in DNA: TGTGCCAGCAGTCACCCACAGGGGAGCGACACTGAAGCTTTCTTT.

To note about this clonotype: One end of the junction does not line up with germline, which may come from a read error. The chain carries TRBV29-1 and TRBJ1-2, with D possibly TRBD1 on 6 matching bases. The CDR3 is 13 residues long. CDR1 and CDR2 (germline): SQVTM, ANQGSEA. The CDR3 loop reads CSVSGRDNYDYTF. DNA for the CDR3: TGTAGCGTCAGTGGCCGGGACAACTACGACTACACCTTC.